This entry features one T cell receptor (beta chain) sequence. The specificity of this receptor is unknown. There are no base qualities to consult, and no much larger clone falls within one base. This sample stems from a study of regulatory T cells in long-lasting Graves disease (dated by TCRdb to about 2021). Context from the whole study: To count as having persistent Graves' disease, a patient had to have received antithyroid drug treatment for over 5 years with TSH receptor autoantibodies remaining persistently positive. Peripheral blood TCR sequencing and RNA sequencing compared persistent Graves' disease patients with newly diagnosed Graves' disease patients. The study was conducted in China and was registered as a clinical trial. TCR sequencing covered roughly 13 persistent and roughly 20 newly diagnosed Graves' disease patients, about 35 samples in total. Antithyroid drugs had been taken for 8.5 to 12 years on average by persistent Graves' disease patients in the clinical cohort.

The intended sense of this specimen's time point label: persistent/refractory GD, antithyroid drugs over 5 years with positive TRAb. For both TCR sequencing and RNA sequencing, RNA was extracted from PBMCs in TRIzol. The diagnosis of Graves' disease followed American Thyroid Association guidelines. Recruitment of patients was carried out at an endocrinology department in Xi'an, China. Each patient gave approximately 8.8 milliliters of peripheral blood, collected in an EDTA anticoagulant tube. Ficoll Paque Plus density gradient separation was used to isolate PBMCs, and no further T cell sorting was done. An Agilent 2100 Bioanalyzer and agarose gel were used to assess RNA quality, and a NanoDrop 2000 was used to measure RNA concentration. The paper's findings and limits, for the study overall: Persistent Graves' disease patients showed lower TCR Shannon entropy and fewer highly expanded clones than newly diagnosed patients, suggesting clonal expansion. A larger number of public clonotypes was shared among persistent patients (around 2,700) than among newly diagnosed patients (roughly 970). Only peripheral blood was studied, because thyroid tissue, the primary lesion, was inaccessible. The small sample size was acknowledged by the authors as a limitation that may reduce accuracy. Only the TCR beta chain was sequenced and analyzed.

The library was prepared using multiplex PCR. For sequencing, an Illumina HiSeq 4000 was employed. CDR3 regions were amplified by Arm-PCR with iRepertoire HTBI primers to construct TCR beta libraries. Before sequencing, the PCR products underwent gel purification. The study's processing was this. A total of fewer than 70 TRBV and 14 TRBJ segments were identified across samples and were used for gene usage analysis of CDR3 amino acid clonotypes. Filtered high-quality paired reads were merged into contigs using COPE and FqMerger. Contigs were aligned with BLAST to IMGT TRBV, TRBD and TRBJ reference genes, and CDR3 was defined per IMGT. Any clonotype with a frequency above 0.1% was counted as a highly expanded clone. Shannon entropy was used to measure repertoire diversity, and the Gini coefficient was used to measure V-J evenness. A clonotype found in more than one individual was treated as public. The public reads were reanalyzed by TCRdb: fastp trimming at Q25, MiXCR alignment, in-frame beta chains only. For every CDR3 protein sequence, its rows merge into one entry that carries the most common genes and DNA. TCRdb's processing, not the authors' own work, is the source of the V and J calls. This sample holds around 400,000 distinct CDR3 sequences; 20% to 25% were observed only once. Clones ranked in the top ten supply 25% to 30% of the sample.

The sequences come from peripheral blood mononuclear cells (PBMCs), collected when the disease was refractory, from a patient treated with antithyroid drugs. The receptor comes from a woman in her thirties or forties with Graves disease. Donor details come from another sample of the same person, matched by shared clones.

The nucleotide sequence reads TGCAGTGCTAGCTTGCCATACTCCTACAATGAGCAGTTCTTC. Translated, it reads CSASLPYSYNEQFF. The rearranged segments are TRBV20-1 and TRBJ2-1; the D segment cannot be called with confidence. The CDR3 runs 14 amino acids, cysteine and phenylalanine included. Just CDR3 DNA is preserved here, 42 bases in frame from base 1. V is cut by 3 bases and J by 0 bases, and the space between the germline ends is 9 bases. CDR1 DFQATT and CDR2 SNEGSKA are derived from the germline V gene (reference sequence).